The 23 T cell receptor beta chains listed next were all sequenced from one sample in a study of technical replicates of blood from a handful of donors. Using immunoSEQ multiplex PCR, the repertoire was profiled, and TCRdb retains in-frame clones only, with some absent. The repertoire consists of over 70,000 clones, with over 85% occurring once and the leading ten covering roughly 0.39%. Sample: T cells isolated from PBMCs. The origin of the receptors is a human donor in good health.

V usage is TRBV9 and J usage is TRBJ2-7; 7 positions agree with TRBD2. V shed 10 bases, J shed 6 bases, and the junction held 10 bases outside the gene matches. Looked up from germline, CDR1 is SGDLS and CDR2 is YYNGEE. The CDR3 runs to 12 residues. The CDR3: CAPRWGGLEQYF. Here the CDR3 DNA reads TGTGCCCCTCGTTGGGGGGGTCTCGAGCAGTACTTC.

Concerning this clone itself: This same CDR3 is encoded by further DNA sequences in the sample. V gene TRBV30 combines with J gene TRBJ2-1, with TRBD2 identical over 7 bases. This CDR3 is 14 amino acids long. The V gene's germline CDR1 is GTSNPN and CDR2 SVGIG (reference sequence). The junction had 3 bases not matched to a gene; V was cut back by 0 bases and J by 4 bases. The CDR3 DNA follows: TGTGCCTGGAGTGTGAGTAGCGGGTACAATGAGCAGTTCTTC. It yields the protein CAWSVSSGYNEQFF.

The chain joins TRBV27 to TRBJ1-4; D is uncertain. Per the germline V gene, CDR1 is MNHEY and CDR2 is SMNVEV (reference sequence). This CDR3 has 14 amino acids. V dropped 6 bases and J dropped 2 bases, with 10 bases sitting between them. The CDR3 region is CASSWTGTNEKLFF. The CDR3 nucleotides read TGTGCCAGCAGCTGGACTGGGACTAATGAAAAACTGTTTTTT. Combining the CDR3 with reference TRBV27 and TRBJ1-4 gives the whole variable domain EAQVTQNPRYLITVTGKKLTVTCSQNMNHEYMSWYRQDPGLGLRQIYYSMNVEVTDKGDVPEGYKVSRKEKRNFPLILESPSPNQTSLYFCASSWTGTNEKLFFGSGTQLSVL.

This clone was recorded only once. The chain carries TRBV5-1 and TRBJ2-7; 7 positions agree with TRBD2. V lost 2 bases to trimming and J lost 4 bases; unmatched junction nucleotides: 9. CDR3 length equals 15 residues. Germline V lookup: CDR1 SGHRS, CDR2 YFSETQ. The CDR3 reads CASSFTAGALYEQYF. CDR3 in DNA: TGCGCCAGCAGCTTCACTGCGGGAGCCTTGTACGAGCAGTACTTC.

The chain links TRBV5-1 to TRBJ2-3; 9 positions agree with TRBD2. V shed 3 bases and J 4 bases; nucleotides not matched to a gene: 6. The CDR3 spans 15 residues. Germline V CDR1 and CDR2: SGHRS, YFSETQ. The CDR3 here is CASSSLAGVSDTQYF. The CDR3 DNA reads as TGCGCCAGCAGCTCATTAGCGGGAGTTTCAGATACGCAGTATTTT.

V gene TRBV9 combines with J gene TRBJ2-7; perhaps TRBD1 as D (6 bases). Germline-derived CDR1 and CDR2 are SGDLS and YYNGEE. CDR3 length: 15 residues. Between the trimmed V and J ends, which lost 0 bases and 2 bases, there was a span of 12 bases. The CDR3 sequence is CASSVGGGTTYEQYF. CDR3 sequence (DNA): TGTGCCAGCAGCGTAGGAGGGGGTACTACCTACGAGCAGTACTTC.

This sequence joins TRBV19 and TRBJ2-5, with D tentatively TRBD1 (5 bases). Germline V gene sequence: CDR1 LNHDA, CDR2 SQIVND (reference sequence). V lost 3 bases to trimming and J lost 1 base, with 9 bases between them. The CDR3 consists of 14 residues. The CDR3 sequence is CASSMAQGQETQYF. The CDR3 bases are TGTGCCAGTAGTATGGCCCAGGGCCAAGAGACCCAGTACTTC.

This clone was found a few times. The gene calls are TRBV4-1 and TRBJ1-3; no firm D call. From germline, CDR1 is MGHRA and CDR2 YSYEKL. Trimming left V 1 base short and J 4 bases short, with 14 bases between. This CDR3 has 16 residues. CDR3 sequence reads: CASSQAFIGGGNTIYF. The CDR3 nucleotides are TGCGCCAGCAGCCAAGCGTTCATCGGAGGAGGAAACACCATATATTTT.

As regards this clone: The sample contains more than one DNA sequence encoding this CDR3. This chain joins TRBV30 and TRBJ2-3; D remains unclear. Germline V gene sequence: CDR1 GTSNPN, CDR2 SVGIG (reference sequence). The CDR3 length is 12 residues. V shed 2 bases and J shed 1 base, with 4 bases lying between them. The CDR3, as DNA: TGTGCCTGGAGTTCGGGCACAGATACGCAGTATTTT. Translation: CAWSSGTDTQYF.

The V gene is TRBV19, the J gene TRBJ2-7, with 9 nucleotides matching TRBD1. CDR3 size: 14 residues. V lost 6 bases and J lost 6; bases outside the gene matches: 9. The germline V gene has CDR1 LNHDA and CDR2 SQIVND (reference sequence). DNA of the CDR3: TGTGCCAGTAGCAAGGGACAGGGATATACCGAGCAGTACTTC. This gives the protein CASSKGQGYTEQYF.

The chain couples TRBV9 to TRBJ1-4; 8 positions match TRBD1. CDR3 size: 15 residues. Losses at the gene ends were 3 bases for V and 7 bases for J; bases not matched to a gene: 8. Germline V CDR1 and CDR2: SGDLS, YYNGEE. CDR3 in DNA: TGTGCCAGCAGCGGGACAGGGATCAAGGGTGAAAAACTGTTTTTT. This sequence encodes CASSGTGIKGEKLFF.

CDR3 DNA: TGTGCCAGCAGCCTCCGGGACAGGGGAGTAGGCTACACCTTC. This translates into CASSLRDRGVGYTF. This chain uses TRBV7-9 with TRBJ1-2, with 10 nucleotides matching TRBD1. The CDR3 runs 14 residues. V shed 5 bases and J 8 bases; nucleotides not matched to a gene: 8. Per germline, CDR1 SEHNR and CDR2 FQNEAQ (reference sequence).

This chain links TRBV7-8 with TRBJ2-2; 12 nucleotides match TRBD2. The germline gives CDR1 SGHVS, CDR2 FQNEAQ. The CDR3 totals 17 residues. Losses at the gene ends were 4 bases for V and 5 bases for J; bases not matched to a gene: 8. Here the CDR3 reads CASSYPLAGGPTGELFF. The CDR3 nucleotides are TGTGCCAGCAGCTACCCCCTAGCGGGAGGGCCGACCGGGGAGCTGTTTTTT.

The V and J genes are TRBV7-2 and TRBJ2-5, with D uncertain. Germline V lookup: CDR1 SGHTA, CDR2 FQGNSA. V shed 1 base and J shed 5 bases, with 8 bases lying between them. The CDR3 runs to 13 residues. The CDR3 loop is CASSLVRSETQYF. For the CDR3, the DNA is TGTGCCAGCAGCTTAGTTCGTAGTGAGACCCAGTACTTC.

CDR3 sequence (DNA): TGTGCCAGCAGCGCTAATCGGGACAGTCCCAAAGGCTACACCTTC. As protein: CASSANRDSPKGYTF. The chain couples TRBV7-2 to TRBJ1-2, with 7 bases lining up with TRBD1. This CDR3 contains 15 residues. Germline CDR1 reads SGHTA; CDR2 reads FQGNSA. The V and J ends lost 5 bases and 8 bases, in that order; junction bases with no gene match: 14.

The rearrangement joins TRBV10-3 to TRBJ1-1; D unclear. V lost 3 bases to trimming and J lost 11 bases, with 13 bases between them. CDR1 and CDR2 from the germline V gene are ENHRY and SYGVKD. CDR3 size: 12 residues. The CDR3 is CAISEGGTEAFF. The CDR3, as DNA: TGTGCCATCAGTGAAGGCGGTACGGAGGCTTTCTTT.

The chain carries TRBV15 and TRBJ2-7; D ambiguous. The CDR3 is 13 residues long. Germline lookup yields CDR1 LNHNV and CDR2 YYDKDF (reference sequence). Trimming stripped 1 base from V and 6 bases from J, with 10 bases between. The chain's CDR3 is CATSRARVGEQYF. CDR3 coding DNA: TGTGCCACCAGCAGAGCCCGGGTGGGCGAGCAGTACTTC.

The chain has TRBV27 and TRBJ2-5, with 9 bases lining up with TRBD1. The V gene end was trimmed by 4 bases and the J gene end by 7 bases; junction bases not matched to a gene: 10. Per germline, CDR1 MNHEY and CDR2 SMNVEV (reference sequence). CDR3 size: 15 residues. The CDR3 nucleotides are TGTGCCAGCAGTTCCCCCGGACAGGGGCCGGGGACCCAGTACTTC. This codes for CASSSPGQGPGTQYF.

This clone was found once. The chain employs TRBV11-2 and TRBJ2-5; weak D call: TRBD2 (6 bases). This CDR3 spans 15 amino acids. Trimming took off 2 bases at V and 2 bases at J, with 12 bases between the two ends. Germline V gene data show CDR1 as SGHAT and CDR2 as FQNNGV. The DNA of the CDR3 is TGTGCCAGCAGCTTACATGAGACTAGTCAAGAGACCCAGTACTTC. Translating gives CASSLHETSQETQYF.

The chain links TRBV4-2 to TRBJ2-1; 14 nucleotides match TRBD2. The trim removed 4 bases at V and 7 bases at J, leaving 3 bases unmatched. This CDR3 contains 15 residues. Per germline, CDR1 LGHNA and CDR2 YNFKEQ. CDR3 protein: CASSLRLAGGNEQFF. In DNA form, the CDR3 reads TGTGCCAGCAGCCTACGACTAGCGGGAGGGAATGAGCAGTTCTTC.

CDR3 coding DNA: TGTGCCTGGGGACAGGTGGGACCCACGAGTGGCTACACCTTC. Protein product: CAWGQVGPTSGYTF. The chain links TRBV30 to TRBJ1-2, with TRBD1 identical over 7 bases. V trimming: 5 bases; J trimming: 7 bases; junction bases outside the gene matches: 13. There are 14 residues in the CDR3. CDR1 GTSNPN and CDR2 SVGIG come from the germline V gene (reference sequence).

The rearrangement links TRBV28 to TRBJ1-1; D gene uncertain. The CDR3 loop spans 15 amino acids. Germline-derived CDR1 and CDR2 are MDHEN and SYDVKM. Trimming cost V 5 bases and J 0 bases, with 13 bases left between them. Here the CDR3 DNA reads TGTGCCAGCAGTCCCTGGTCCCAGGTGAACACTGAAGCTTTCTTT. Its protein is CASSPWSQVNTEAFF.

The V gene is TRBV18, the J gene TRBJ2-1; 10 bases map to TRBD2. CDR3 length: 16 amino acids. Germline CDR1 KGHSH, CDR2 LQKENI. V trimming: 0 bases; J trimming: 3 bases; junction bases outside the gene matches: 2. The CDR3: CASSPPAGGVYNEQFF. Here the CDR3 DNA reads TGTGCCAGCTCACCACCAGCGGGAGGGGTCTACAATGAGCAGTTCTTC.